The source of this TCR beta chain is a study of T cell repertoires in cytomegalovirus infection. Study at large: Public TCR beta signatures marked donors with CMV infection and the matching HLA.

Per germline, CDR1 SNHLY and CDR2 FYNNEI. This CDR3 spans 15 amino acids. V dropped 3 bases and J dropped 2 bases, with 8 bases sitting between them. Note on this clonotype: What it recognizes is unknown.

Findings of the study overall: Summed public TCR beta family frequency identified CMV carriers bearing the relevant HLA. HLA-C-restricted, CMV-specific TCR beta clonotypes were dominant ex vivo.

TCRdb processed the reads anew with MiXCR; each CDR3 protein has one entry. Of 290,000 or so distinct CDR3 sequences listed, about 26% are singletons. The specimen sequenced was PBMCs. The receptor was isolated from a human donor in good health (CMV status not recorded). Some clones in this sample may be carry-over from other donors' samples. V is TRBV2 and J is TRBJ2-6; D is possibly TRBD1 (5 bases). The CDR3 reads CASSDWGAGANVLTF. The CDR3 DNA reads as TGTGCCAGCAGTGATTGGGGCGCTGGGGCCAACGTCCTGACTTTC.